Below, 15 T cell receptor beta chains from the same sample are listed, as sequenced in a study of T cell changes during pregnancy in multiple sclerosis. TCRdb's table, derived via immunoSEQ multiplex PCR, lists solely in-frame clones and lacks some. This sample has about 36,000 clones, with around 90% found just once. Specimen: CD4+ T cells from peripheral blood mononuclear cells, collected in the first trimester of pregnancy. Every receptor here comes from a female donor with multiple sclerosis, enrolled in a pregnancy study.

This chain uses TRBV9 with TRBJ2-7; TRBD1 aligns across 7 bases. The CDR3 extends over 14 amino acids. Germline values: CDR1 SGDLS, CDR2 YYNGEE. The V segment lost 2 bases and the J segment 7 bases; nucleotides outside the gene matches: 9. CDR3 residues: CASSVRDSSGEQYF. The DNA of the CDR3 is TGTGCCAGCAGCGTTAGGGACAGCTCCGGGGAGCAGTACTTC.

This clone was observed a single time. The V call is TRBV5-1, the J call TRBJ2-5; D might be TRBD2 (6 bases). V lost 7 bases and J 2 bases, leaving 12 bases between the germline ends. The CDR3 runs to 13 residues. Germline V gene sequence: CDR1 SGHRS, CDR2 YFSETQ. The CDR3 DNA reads TGCGCCAGCGGTCTTAGCGGACAAGAGACCCAGTACTTC. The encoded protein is CASGLSGQETQYF.

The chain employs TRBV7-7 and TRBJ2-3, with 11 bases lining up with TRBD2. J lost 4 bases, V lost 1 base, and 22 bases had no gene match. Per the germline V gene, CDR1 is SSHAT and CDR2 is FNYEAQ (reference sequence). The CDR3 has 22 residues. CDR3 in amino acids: CASSLVPPTTSGGGGVADTQYF. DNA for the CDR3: TGTGCCAGCAGCTTAGTTCCCCCCACTACTAGCGGGGGTGGCGGGGTGGCAGATACGCAGTATTTT.

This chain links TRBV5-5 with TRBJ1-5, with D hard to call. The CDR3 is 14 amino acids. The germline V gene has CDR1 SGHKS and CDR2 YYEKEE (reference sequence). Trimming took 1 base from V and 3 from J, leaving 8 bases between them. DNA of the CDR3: TGTGCCAGCAGCTTGCGCAGGTCCAATCAGCCCCAGCATTTT. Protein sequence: CASSLRRSNQPQHF.

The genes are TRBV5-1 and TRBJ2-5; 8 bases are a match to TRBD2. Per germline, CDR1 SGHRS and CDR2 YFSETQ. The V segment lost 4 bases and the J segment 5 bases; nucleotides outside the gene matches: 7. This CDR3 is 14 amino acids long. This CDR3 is CASSLRTSMETQYF. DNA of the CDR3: TGCGCCAGCAGCCTCAGGACTAGCATGGAGACCCAGTACTTC.

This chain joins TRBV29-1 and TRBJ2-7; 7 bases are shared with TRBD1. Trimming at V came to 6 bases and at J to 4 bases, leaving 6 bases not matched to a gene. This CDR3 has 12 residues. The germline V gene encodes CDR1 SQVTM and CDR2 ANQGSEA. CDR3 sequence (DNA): TGCAGCGTATCCGGACAGGAGTACGAGCAGTACTTC. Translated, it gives CSVSGQEYEQYF.

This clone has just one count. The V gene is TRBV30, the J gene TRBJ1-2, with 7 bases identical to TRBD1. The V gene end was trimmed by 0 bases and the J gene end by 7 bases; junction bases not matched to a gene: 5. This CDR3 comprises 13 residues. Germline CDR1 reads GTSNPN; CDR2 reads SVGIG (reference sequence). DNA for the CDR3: TGTGCCTGGAGTGTGAGGGCAGGGGGTGGCTACACCTTC. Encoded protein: CAWSVRAGGGYTF.

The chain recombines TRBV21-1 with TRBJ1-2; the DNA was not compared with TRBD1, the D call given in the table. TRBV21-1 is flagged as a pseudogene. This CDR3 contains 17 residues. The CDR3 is CASSLPRGTESNYGYTF. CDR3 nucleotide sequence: TGTGCCAGCAGCCTACCTCGGGGGACAGAGAGTAACTATGGCTACACCTTC.

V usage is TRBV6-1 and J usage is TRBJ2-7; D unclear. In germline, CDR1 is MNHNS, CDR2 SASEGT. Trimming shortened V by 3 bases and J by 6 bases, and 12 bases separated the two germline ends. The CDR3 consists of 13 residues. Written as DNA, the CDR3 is TGTGCCAGCAGTGAGAACCCCTCCAGCGAGCAGTACTTC. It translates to CASSENPSSEQYF.

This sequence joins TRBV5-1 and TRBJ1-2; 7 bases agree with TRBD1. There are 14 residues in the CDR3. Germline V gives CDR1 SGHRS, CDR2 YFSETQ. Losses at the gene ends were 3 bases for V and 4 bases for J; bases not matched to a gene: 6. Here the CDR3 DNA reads TGCGCCAGCAGCTCTACAGGGGTTCTCTATGGCTACACCTTC. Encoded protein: CASSSTGVLYGYTF.

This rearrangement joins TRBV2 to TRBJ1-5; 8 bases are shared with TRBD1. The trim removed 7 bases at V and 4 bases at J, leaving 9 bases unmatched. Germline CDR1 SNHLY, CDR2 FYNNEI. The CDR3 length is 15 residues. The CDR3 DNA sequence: TGTGCCAGCAATCCGGGACAGGCTAGTAATCAGCCCCAGCATTTT. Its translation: CASNPGQASNQPQHF.

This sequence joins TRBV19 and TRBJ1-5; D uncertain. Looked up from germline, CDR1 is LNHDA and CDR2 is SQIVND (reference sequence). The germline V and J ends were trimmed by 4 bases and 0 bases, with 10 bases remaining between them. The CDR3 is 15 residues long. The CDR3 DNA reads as TGTGCCAGTAGTACCTCCTCTACTAGCAATCAGCCCCAGCATTTT. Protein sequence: CASSTSSTSNQPQHF. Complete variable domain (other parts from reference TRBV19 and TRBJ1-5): DGGITQSPKYLFRKEGQNVTLSCEQNLNHDAMYWYRQDPGQGLRLIYYSQIVNDFQKGDIAEGYSVSREKKESFPLTVTSAQKNPTAFYLCASSTSSTSNQPQHFGDGTRLSIL.

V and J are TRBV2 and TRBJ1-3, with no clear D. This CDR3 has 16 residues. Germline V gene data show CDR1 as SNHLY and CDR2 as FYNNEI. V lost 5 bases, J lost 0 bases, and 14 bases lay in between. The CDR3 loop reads CASSHPRLGSGNTIYF. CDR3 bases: TGTGCCAGCAGTCACCCTAGACTTGGCTCTGGAAACACCATATATTTT.

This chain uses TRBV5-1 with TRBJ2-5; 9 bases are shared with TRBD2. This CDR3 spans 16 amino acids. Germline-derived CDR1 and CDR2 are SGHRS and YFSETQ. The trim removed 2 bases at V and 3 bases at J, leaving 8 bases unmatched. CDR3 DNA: TGCGCCAGCAGCTTCGTAGCGGGAGCACGTAAAGAGACCCAGTACTTC. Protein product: CASSFVAGARKETQYF. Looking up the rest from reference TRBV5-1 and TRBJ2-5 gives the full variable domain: KAGVTQTPRYLIKTRGQQVTLSCSPISGHRSVSWYQQTPGQGLQFLFEYFSETQRNKGNFPGRFSGRQFSNSRSEMNVSTLELGDSALYLCASSFVAGARKETQYFGPGTRLLVL.

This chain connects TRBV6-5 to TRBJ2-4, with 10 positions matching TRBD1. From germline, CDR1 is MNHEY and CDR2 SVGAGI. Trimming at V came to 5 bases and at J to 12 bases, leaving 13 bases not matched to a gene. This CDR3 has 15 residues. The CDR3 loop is CASSPNSGTGASQYF. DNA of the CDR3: TGTGCCAGCAGTCCTAATAGTGGGACAGGGGCTTCTCAGTACTTC.